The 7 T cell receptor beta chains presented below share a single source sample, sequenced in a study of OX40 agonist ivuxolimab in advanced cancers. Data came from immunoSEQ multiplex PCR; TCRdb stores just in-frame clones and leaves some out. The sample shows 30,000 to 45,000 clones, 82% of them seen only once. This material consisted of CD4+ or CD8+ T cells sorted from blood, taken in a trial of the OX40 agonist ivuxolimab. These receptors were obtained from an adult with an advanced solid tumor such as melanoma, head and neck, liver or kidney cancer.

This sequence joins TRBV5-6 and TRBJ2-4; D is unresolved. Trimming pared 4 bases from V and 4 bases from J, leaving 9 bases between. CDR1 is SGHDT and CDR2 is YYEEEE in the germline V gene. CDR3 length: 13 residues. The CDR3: CASSLLTKNIQYF. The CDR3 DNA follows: TGTGCCAGCAGCCTCCTCACTAAAAACATTCAGTACTTC.

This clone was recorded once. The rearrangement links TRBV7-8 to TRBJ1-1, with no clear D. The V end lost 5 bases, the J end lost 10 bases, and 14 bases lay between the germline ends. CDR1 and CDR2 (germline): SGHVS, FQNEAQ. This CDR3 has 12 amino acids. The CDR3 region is CASSPSEKVAFF. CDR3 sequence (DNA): TGTGCCAGCAGCCCCTCAGAGAAGGTAGCTTTCTTT.

The CDR3 DNA follows: TGTGCCAGCAGCAAAAACCGGGACAGGGAGGCCAAGAACCAAGAGACCCAGTACTTC. Its protein is CASSKNRDREAKNQETQYF. The chain employs TRBV21-1 and TRBJ2-5; the table's D gene call, TRBD1, was not cross checked with the DNA. TRBV21-1 is a pseudogene segment. The CDR3 consists of 19 residues.

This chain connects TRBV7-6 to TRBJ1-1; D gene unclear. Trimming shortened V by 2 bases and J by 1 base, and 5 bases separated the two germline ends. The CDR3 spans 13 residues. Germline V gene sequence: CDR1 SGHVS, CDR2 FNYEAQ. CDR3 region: CASSLYENTEAFF. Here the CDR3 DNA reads TGTGCCAGCAGCTTATACGAGAACACTGAAGCTTTCTTT.

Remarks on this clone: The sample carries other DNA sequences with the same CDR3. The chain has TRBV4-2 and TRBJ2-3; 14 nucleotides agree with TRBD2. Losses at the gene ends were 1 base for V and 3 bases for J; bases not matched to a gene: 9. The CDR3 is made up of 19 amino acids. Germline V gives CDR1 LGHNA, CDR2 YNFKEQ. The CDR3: CASSQGGLAGVLGTDTQYF. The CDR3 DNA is TGTGCCAGCAGCCAAGGGGGACTAGCGGGGGTTCTAGGGACAGATACGCAGTATTTT.

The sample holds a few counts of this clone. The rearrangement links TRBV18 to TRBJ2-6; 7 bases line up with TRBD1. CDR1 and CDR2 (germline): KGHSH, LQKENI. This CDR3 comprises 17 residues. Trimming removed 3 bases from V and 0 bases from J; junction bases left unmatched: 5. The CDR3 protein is CASSPWTGGSGANVLTF. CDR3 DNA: TGTGCCAGCTCACCCTGGACAGGAGGCTCTGGGGCCAACGTCCTGACTTTC.

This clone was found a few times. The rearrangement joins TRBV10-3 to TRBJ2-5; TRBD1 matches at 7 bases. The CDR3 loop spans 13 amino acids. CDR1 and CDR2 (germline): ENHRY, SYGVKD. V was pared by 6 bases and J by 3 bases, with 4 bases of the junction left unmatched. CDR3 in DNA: TGTGCCATCAGCGGGACAGTGAAAGAGACCCAGTACTTC. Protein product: CAISGTVKETQYF.